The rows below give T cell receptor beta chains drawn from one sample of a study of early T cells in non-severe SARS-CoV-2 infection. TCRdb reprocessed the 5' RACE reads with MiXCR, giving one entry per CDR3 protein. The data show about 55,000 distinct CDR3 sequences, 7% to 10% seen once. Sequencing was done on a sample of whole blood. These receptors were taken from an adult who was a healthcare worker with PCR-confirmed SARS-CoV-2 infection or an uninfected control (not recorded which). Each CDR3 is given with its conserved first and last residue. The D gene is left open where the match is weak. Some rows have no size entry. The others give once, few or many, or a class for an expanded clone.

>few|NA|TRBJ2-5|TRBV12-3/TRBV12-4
CASRRTLQETQYF
TGTGCCAGCAGGAGGACACTTCAAGAGACCCAGTACTTC
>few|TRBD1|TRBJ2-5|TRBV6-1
CAGAGTVQETQYF
TGTGCCGGCGCCGGGACAGTACAAGAGACCCAGTACTTC
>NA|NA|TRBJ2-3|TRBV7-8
CASSFPGSDTQYF
TGTGCCAGCAGTTTCCCAGGGTCAGATACGCAGTATTTT
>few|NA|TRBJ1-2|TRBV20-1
CSARAYGDLSYTF
TGCAGTGCTAGAGCGTACGGGGACCTTAGCTACACCTTC
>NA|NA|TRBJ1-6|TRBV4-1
CASSQEIGSYNSPLHF
TGCGCCAGCAGCCAAGAGATAGGCTCCTATAATTCACCCCTCCACTTT
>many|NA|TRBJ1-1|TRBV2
CASTQRGEAFF
TGTGCCAGCACTCAGCGGGGTGAAGCTTTCTTT
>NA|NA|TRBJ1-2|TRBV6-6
CASSSASTVSNYGYTF
TGTGCCAGCAGTTCAGCGTCGACAGTCTCTAACTATGGCTACACCTTC
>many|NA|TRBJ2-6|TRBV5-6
CASSLGLQSGANVLTF
TGTGCCAGCAGCTTGGGTTTACAGTCTGGGGCCAACGTCCTGACTTTC
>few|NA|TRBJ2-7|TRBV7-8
CASSLAGHGLTYEQYF
TGTGCCAGCAGCTTAGCGGGGCATGGGTTAACCTACGAGCAGTACTTC
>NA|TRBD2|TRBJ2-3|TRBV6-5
CASKKGLVADTQYF
TGTGCCAGTAAAAAGGGACTAGTGGCAGATACGCAGTATTTT
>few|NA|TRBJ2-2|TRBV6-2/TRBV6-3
CASTGSWQGELFF
TGTGCCAGCACCGGGAGCTGGCAAGGGGAGCTGTTTTTT
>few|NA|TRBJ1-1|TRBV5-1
CASVPLTGDTEAFF
TGCGCCAGCGTCCCCCTGACAGGAGACACTGAAGCTTTCTTT
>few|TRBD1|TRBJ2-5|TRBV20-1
CSARYRGRETQYF
TGCAGTGCTAGATACAGGGGTCGAGAGACCCAGTACTTC
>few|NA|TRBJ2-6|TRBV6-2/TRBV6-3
CASITPSGTLASGANVLTF
TGTGCCAGCATCACCCCTTCCGGGACACTGGCCTCTGGGGCCAACGTCCTGACTTTC
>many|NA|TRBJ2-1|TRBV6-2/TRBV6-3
CASSLYGTSYNEQFF
TGTGCCAGCAGTTTATACGGGACCTCCTACAATGAGCAGTTCTTC
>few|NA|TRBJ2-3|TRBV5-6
CASSVQLSDTQYF
TGTGCCAGCAGCGTCCAACTATCGGATACGCAGTATTTT
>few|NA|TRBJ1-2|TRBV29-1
CSVGPSDTF
TGCAGCGTTGGGCCGAGCGACACCTTC
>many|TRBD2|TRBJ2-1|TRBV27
CASSPPGFSGGSEQFF
TGTGCCAGCAGTCCCCCGGGGTTTAGCGGGGGGAGTGAGCAGTTCTTC
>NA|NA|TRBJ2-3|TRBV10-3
CAISEGDRRPDTQYF
TGTGCCATCAGTGAGGGGGACCGCAGACCAGATACGCAGTATTTT
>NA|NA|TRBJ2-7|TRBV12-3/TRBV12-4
CASTSKQGSSYEQYF
TGTGCCAGCACCTCTAAGCAGGGGAGCTCCTACGAGCAGTACTTC
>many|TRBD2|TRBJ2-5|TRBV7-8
CASSLEIAGGVKTQYF
TGTGCCAGCAGCTTAGAAATAGCGGGAGGTGTAAAGACCCAGTACTTC
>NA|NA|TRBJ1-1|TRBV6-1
CAGSDWDRPMNTEAFF
TGTGCCGGCAGTGACTGGGACCGACCCATGAACACTGAAGCTTTCTTT
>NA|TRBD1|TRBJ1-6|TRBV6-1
CASRTGGDSPLHF
TGTGCCAGCAGGACAGGGGGCGATTCACCCCTCCACTTT
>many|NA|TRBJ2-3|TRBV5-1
CASSGGNTDTQYF
TGCGCCAGCAGCGGAGGCAACACAGATACGCAGTATTTT
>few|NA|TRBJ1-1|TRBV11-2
CASSRYTDTEAFF
TGTGCCAGCAGCCGTTACACCGACACTGAAGCTTTCTTT
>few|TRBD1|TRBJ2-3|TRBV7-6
CASSWTGTDTQYF
TGTGCCAGCAGCTGGACAGGGACAGATACGCAGTATTTT
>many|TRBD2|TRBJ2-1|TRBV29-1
CSVNPAASGSNNEQFF
TGCAGCGTTAACCCGGCGGCTAGCGGGAGTAACAATGAGCAGTTCTTC
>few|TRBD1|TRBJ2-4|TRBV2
CASSGGTGINQYF
TGTGCCAGCAGCGGCGGGACAGGAATTAATCAGTACTTC
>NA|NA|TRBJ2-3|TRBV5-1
CASSFLGTDTQYF
TGCGCCAGCAGCTTTTTGGGCACAGATACGCAGTATTTT
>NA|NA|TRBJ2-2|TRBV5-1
CASSLDSSGGEPGELFF
TGCGCCAGCAGCTTGGATAGTTCGGGCGGGGAACCCGGGGAGCTGTTTTTT
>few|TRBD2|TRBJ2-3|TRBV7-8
CASSLVAGGLPDTQYF
TGTGCCAGCAGCTTAGTGGCGGGGGGTCTTCCGGATACGCAGTATTTT
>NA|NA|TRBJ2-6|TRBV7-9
CASSLRRTSGANVLTF
TGTGCCAGCAGCCTACGACGGACCTCTGGGGCCAACGTCCTGACTTTC
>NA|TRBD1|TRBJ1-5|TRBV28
CASRYGQGNQPQHF
TGTGCCAGCAGGTACGGACAGGGCAATCAGCCCCAGCATTTT
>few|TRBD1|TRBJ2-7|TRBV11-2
CASSLISSGTGSFYEQYF
TGTGCCAGCAGCTTAATCTCGTCTGGGACAGGGAGTTTCTACGAGCAGTACTTC
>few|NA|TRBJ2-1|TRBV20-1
CSARVPFGGPGYNEQFF
TGCAGTGCTAGAGTGCCCTTTGGAGGTCCCGGCTACAATGAGCAGTTCTTC
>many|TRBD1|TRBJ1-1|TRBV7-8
CASSSSTEGASNTEAFF
TGTGCCAGCAGCTCCTCGACGGAGGGGGCCTCGAACACTGAAGCTTTCTTT
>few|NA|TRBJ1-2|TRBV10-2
CASSGGDNYGYTF
TGCGCCAGCAGTGGGGGAGATAACTATGGCTACACCTTC
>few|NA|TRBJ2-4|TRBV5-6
CASSFRTGSLNKNIQYF
TGTGCCAGCAGCTTTCGAACAGGGTCGTTAAACAAAAACATTCAGTACTTC
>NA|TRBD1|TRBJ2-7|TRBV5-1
CASSLGTGGTEQYF
TGCGCCAGCAGCTTGGGGACAGGGGGAACCGAGCAGTACTTC
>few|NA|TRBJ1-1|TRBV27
CASSFRAGGMSTEAFF
TGTGCCAGCAGTTTTAGGGCAGGAGGGATGTCCACTGAAGCTTTCTTT
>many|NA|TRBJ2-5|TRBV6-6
CASSNPGTDFRKTQYF
TGTGCCAGCAGCAACCCGGGGACGGACTTTAGGAAGACCCAGTACTTC
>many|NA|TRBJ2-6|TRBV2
CASTWDGLSGANVLTF
TGTGCCAGCACCTGGGACGGACTCTCTGGGGCCAACGTCCTGACTTTC